These 11 T cell receptor beta chains were sequenced from one sample in a study of CD4 T cells in relation to SARS-CoV-2 and coronaviruses. The unexposed donors gave CD4+ T cells in about 2010-2019, prior to COVID-19. Isolation of CD4+ T cells took place after approximately 10 days in culture. The protocol was immunoSEQ multiplex PCR, while the TCRdb copy is restricted to in-frame clones and leaves out a portion. This table holds under 25,000 clones, about 77% found once. These receptors are not linked to any known antigen. What was sequenced was CD4+ T cells from PBMCs, cultured in vitro. These receptors were taken from a human donor in good health.

This clone was counted a few times. The rearrangement uses TRBV6-1 and TRBJ2-7; the match to TRBD1 covers 10 bases. With V trimmed by 0 bases and J by 5 bases, 7 bases remained unmatched. In germline, CDR1 is MNHNS, CDR2 SASEGT. The CDR3 has 16 amino acids. The CDR3 loop reads CASSEALGDRGDEQYF. The CDR3 region has the DNA TGTGCCAGCAGTGAAGCTCTAGGGGACAGGGGAGACGAGCAGTACTTC.

This rearrangement joins TRBV10-3 to TRBJ1-5, with TRBD1 as a possible D gene (5 bases). The CDR3 has 16 amino acids. In germline, CDR1 is ENHRY, CDR2 SYGVKD. Trimming took 0 bases from V and 8 from J, leaving 17 bases between them. CDR3 coding DNA: TGTGCCATCAGTGAGTCTGGAGGGGAGGGGTCGGAGCCCCAGCATTTT. This translates into CAISESGGEGSEPQHF.

The CDR3 loop reads CATSRLEIYSYNEQFF. CDR3 sequence (DNA): TGTGCCACCAGCAGATTAGAAATTTACTCCTACAATGAGCAGTTCTTC. The V call is TRBV15, the J call TRBJ2-1, with D uncertain. There are 16 residues in the CDR3. Germline V gene data show CDR1 as LNHNV and CDR2 as YYDKDF (reference sequence). The V end lost 2 bases, the J end lost 0 bases, and 11 bases lay between the germline ends.

This clone was seen once. V and J are TRBV7-9 and TRBJ2-3; the D gene could be TRBD1 or TRBD2 (5 bases each). V lost 4 bases and J 4 bases, leaving 24 bases between the germline ends. The CDR3 has 18 amino acids. Germline CDR1 and CDR2: SEHNR and FQNEAQ (reference sequence). DNA of the CDR3: TGTGCCAGCAGCTCGTCTTGGGCCCGGGACCCGGACCCAGATACGCAGTATTTT. It specifies CASSSSWARDPDPDTQYF.

The chain joins TRBV29-1 to TRBJ1-1; D is unclear. The CDR3 extends over 11 amino acids. The V gene's germline CDR1 is SQVTM and CDR2 ANQGSEA. Deletions cut 7 bases from V and 0 bases from J, with 6 bases between. CDR3 nucleotides: TGCAGCGGAACGGTGAACACTGAAGCTTTCTTT. This sequence encodes CSGTVNTEAFF. The full variable domain, its missing parts supplied by reference TRBV29-1 and TRBJ1-1, is SAVISQKPSRDICQRGTSLTIQCQVDSQVTMMFWYRQQPGQSLTLIATANQGSEATYESGFVIDKFPISRPNLTFSTLTVSNMSPEDSSIYLCSGTVNTEAFFGQGTRLTVV.

By sample fraction, this clone is hyperexpanded. This sequence joins TRBV18 and TRBJ1-1, with D perhaps matching TRBD1 (5 bases). The CDR3 contains 12 residues. In germline, CDR1 is KGHSH, CDR2 LQKENI. The V gene lost 11 bases and the J gene lost 2 bases, with 12 bases spanning the gap. CDR3 DNA sequence: TGTGCCGCGGGCAGGGAAAACACTGAAGCTTTCTTT. It translates to CAAGRENTEAFF.

CDR3 sequence: CASSTRTEYNYGYTF. CDR3 DNA: TGTGCCAGCAGCACCCGGACAGAATACAATTATGGCTACACCTTC. The chain joins TRBV7-8 to TRBJ1-2, with a tentative D call TRBD1 (6 bases). The V end lost 5 bases, the J end lost 5 bases, and 18 bases lay between the germline ends. The V gene's germline CDR1 is SGHVS and CDR2 FQNEAQ. The CDR3 is made up of 15 amino acids.

V is TRBV6-2 or TRBV6-3 and J is TRBJ2-2, with 10 bases fitting TRBD2. The J segment lost 4 bases and the V segment lost 0 bases, leaving 11 bases of the junction unmatched. CDR1 is MNHEY and CDR2 is SVGEGT in the germline V gene. CDR3 length equals 19 residues. CDR3 in DNA: TGTGCCAGCAGTTACTCGATCTATGAGACTAGCGGGTTCACCGGGGAGCTGTTTTTT. Translated, it gives CASSYSIYETSGFTGELFF.

This clone has a single count. The CDR3: CASRGRADYEQYF. The CDR3 DNA sequence: TGTGCCAGTAGGGGGCGGGCGGACTACGAGCAGTACTTC. This chain connects TRBV11-2 to TRBJ2-7; TRBD1 matches 7 bases. Germline V gives CDR1 SGHAT, CDR2 FQNNGV. V shed 9 bases, J shed 3 bases, and the junction held 8 bases outside the gene matches. This CDR3 is built from 13 residues.

The rearrangement joins TRBV5-1 to TRBJ1-6; TRBD1 is a possible D gene (6 bases). The CDR3 is 15 amino acids. Germline CDR1 reads SGHRS; CDR2 reads YFSETQ. Trimming stripped 1 base from V and 8 bases from J, with 13 bases between. DNA of the CDR3: TGCGCCAGCAGCTTGTCGTACAGGGAGGATTCACCCCTCCACTTT. Translation gives CASSLSYREDSPLHF. The entire variable domain, with the rest obtained from reference TRBV5-1 and TRBJ1-6, is as follows: KAGVTQTPRYLIKTRGQQVTLSCSPISGHRSVSWYQQTPGQGLQFLFEYFSETQRNKGNFPGRFSGRQFSNSRSEMNVSTLELGDSALYLCASSLSYREDSPLHFGNGTRLTVT.

The rearrangement uses TRBV7-2 and TRBJ2-7; the D is unclear. CDR3 length: 12 residues. The ends were cut back, 5 bases at V and 0 bases at J, with 5 bases in the middle. Germline-derived CDR1 and CDR2 are SGHTA and FQGNSA. The CDR3 DNA reads as TGTGCCAGCAGCGCCACCTCCTACGAGCAGTACTTC. Translation gives CASSATSYEQYF.